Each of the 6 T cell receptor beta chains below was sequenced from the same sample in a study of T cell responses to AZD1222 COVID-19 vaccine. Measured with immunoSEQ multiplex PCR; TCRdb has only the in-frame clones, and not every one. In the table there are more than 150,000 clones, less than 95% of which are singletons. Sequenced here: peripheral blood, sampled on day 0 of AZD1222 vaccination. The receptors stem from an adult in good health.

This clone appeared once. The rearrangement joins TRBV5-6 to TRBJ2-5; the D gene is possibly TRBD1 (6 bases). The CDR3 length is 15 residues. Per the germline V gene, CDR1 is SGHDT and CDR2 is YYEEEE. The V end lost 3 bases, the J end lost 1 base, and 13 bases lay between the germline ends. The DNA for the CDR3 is TGTGCCAGCAGCTCAAGACAGGTACTCCAAGAGACCCAGTACTTC. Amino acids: CASSSRQVLQETQYF.

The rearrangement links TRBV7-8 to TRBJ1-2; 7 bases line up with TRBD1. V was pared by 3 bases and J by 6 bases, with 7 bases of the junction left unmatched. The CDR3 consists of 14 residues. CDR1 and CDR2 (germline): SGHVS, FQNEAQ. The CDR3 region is CASSLTSGGDGYTF. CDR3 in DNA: TGTGCCAGCAGCTTGACGTCAGGGGGGGATGGCTACACCTTC.

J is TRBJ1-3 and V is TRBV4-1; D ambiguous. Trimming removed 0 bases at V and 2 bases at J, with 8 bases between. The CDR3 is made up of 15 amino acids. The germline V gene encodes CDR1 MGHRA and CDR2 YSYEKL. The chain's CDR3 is CASSQESRPGNTIYF. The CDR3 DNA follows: TGCGCCAGCAGCCAAGAGAGTCGGCCTGGAAACACCATATATTTT.

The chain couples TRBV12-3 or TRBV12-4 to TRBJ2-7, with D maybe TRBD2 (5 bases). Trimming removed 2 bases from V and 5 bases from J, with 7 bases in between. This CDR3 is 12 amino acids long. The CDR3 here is CASSLRGNEQYF. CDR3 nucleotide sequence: TGTGCCAGCAGTTTAAGAGGGAACGAGCAGTACTTC.

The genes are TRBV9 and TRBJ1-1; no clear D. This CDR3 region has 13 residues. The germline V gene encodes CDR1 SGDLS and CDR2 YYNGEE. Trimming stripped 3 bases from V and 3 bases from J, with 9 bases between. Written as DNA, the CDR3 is TGTGCCAGCAGCGCCCACCGGGACACTGAAGCTTTCTTT. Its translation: CASSAHRDTEAFF.

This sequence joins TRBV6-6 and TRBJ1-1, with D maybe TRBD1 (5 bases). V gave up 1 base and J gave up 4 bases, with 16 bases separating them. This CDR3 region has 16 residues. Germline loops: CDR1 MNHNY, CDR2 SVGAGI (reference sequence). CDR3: CASSYFPPGVSTEAFF. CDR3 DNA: TGTGCCAGCAGTTACTTCCCCCCGGGGGTCAGCACTGAAGCTTTCTTT.